Each of the 4 T cell receptor beta chains below was sequenced from the same sample in a study of blood T cell repertoires in COVID-19. The table came from immunoSEQ multiplex PCR; TCRdb's copy has only in-frame clones and leaves some out. Counted here are roughly 500,000 clones, 88% occurring once; the ten biggest clones make up 1.8%. The sequenced material came from PBMCs or T cells enriched from blood (not recorded which). The receptors here all came from a woman aged 40 to 55 who had recovered from COVID-19.

The chain uses TRBV7-8 and TRBJ1-2; no reliable D call. CDR1 and CDR2 (germline): SGHVS, FQNEAQ. Trimming removed 5 bases from V and 0 bases from J, with 10 bases in between. CDR3 size: 14 residues. CDR3 amino acids: CASSPHLTNYGYTF. As DNA, the CDR3 is TGTGCCAGCAGCCCACATCTGACTAACTATGGCTACACCTTC.

This chain links TRBV7-9 with TRBJ2-7; D not certain. The CDR3 has 12 residues. Trimming pared 5 bases from V and 1 base from J, leaving 6 bases between. Germline V lookup: CDR1 SEHNR, CDR2 FQNEAQ (reference sequence). CDR3 in amino acids: CASSPLSYEQYF. In nucleotides, the CDR3 is TGTGCCAGCAGCCCCCTATCCTACGAGCAGTACTTC.

The J gene is TRBJ2-2, the V gene TRBV15, with TRBD1 as a possible D gene (5 bases). The ends were cut back, 8 bases at V and 2 bases at J, with 12 bases in the middle. This CDR3 has 14 amino acids. Germline-derived CDR1 and CDR2 are LNHNV and YYDKDF (reference sequence). CDR3 sequence (DNA): TGTGCCACCGCCTTGCAGGGAAACACCGGGGAGCTGTTTTTT. This encodes CATALQGNTGELFF. Filled out from reference TRBV15 and TRBJ2-2, the complete variable domain reads DAMVIQNPRYQVTQFGKPVTLSCSQTLNHNVMYWYQQKSSQAPKLLFHYYDKDFNNEADTPDNFQSRRPNTSFCFLDIRSPGLGDTAMYLCATALQGNTGELFFGEGSRLTVL.

The rearrangement uses TRBV6-2 or TRBV6-3 and TRBJ2-7, with 9 bases lining up with TRBD1. Germline V gene lookup returns CDR1 MNHEY and CDR2 SVGEGT. The CDR3 is made up of 20 amino acids. The V gene end was trimmed by 2 bases and the J gene end by 2 bases; junction bases not matched to a gene: 19. CDR3 sequence reads: CASSYRGNLGQGSRAYEQYF. For the CDR3, the DNA is TGTGCCAGCAGTTACCGAGGTAACCTGGGACAGGGTAGTAGGGCCTACGAGCAGTACTTC.